This TCR beta chain is drawn from a study of blood T cell repertoires in COVID-19. In the study overall: T cells, B-cell-depleted T cells, or PBMCs supplied cDNA or gDNA.

Source study methods: Researchers report that nucleated cell counts were estimated from reference gene primer amplification. Assay: immunoSEQ multiplex PCR; the TCRdb copy retains only in-frame clones and omits some. V, J and clone size derive from that table, while D and trimming were established from the DNA sequence. The table records 200,000 to 250,000 clones, more than 80% of them present only once. Enrollment of patients from Seattle took place during active infection, with longitudinal follow-up. Germline values: CDR1 MNHEY, CDR2 SVGEGT. Trimming left V 2 bases short and J 1 base short, with 14 bases between. CDR3 length: 16 amino acids.

The chain links TRBV6-2 or TRBV6-3 to TRBJ1-1; tentatively, D is TRBD1 (6 bases). Specimen: peripheral blood. This TCR came from a woman under 40 with COVID-19, enrolled during active disease. CDR3 amino acids: CASSYRLTGENTEAFF. CDR3 coding DNA: TGTGCCAGCAGTTACCGATTGACAGGTGAGAACACTGAAGCTTTCTTT.